The 16 T cell receptor beta chains in this list originate from one sample, sequenced in a study of STAT5B mutations in CD4+ large granular lymphocyte leukemia. Produced via immunoSEQ multiplex PCR; TCRdb's table is partial and in-frame only. The sample includes about 32,000 clones, 85% to 90% of them seen just once. The material sequenced was CD4+ T cells from blood buffy coats. The source of these receptors is a human donor in good health.

V usage is TRBV5-1 and J usage is TRBJ2-5; TRBD1 is a possible D gene (6 bases). Germline CDR1 is SGHRS and CDR2 is YFSETQ. This CDR3 region has 17 residues. V was clipped by 0 bases and J by 1 base, with 16 bases between them. For the CDR3, the DNA is TGCGCCAGCAGCTTGGGACGCGGACAGAGTTTCCAAGAGACCCAGTACTTC. It yields the protein CASSLGRGQSFQETQYF. The full variable domain, rest sourced from reference TRBV5-1 and TRBJ2-5, is KAGVTQTPRYLIKTRGQQVTLSCSPISGHRSVSWYQQTPGQGLQFLFEYFSETQRNKGNFPGRFSGRQFSNSRSEMNVSTLELGDSALYLCASSLGRGQSFQETQYFGPGTRLLVL.

In its sample, this clone was seen a few times. The chain carries TRBV28 and TRBJ1-2, with a weak D call TRBD1 (5 bases). This CDR3 contains 13 residues. The germline V and J ends were trimmed by 2 bases and 9 bases, with 13 bases remaining between them. CDR1 and CDR2 from the germline V gene are MDHEN and SYDVKM. The CDR3 sequence: CASSLAGVISYTF. CDR3 sequence (DNA): TGTGCCAGCAGTTTAGCGGGGGTTATTAGCTACACCTTC.

This clone was counted only a few times. J is TRBJ1-1 and V is TRBV7-9; possible D gene TRBD1, 5 bases. The V end was cut by 2 bases, the J end by 4 bases, with 14 bases between. The CDR3 consists of 15 residues. Germline values: CDR1 SEHNR, CDR2 FQNEAQ (reference sequence). The CDR3 DNA is TGTGCCAGCAGCTTATGGGAGTCTGGGGGCACTGAAGCTTTCTTT. It is translated as CASSLWESGGTEAFF.

The chain recombines TRBV5-4 with TRBJ1-1, with a possible D match to TRBD1 (6 bases). From germline, CDR1 is SGHNT and CDR2 YYREEE (reference sequence). V was clipped by 4 bases and J by 6 bases, with 28 bases between them. The CDR3 length is 18 residues. CDR3 sequence (DNA): TGTGCCAGCAGCCGCGGCTTACAAAAACCCCGGGACAACCCTGAAGCTTTCTTT. Translating gives CASSRGLQKPRDNPEAFF.

In its sample, this clone was seen once. This chain joins TRBV6-1 and TRBJ2-1, with a weak D call TRBD2 (5 bases). CDR1 is MNHNS, CDR2 SASEGT, per germline. Deletions cut 0 bases from V and 2 bases from J, with 11 bases between. The CDR3 runs to 16 residues. Here the CDR3 reads CASSEAAGAAYNEQFF. The CDR3 bases are TGTGCCAGCAGTGAAGCGGCGGGCGCCGCCTACAATGAGCAGTTCTTC.

The chain couples TRBV6-7 to TRBJ2-1; 7 nucleotides match TRBD2. TRBV6-7 is identified as an open reading frame with a role that is uncertain. There are 16 residues in the CDR3. Germline trimming cut 0 bases from V and 5 bases from J; bases unmatched to any gene: 7. CDR3 residues: CASSYSTKAGNNEQFF. CDR3 nucleotide sequence: TGTGCCAGCAGTTACTCGACTAAAGCGGGAAACAATGAGCAGTTCTTC.

This sequence joins TRBV20-1 and TRBJ2-1; D perhaps matches TRBD2 (6 bases). V shed 4 bases and J shed 13 bases, with 14 bases lying between them. The CDR3 covers 11 residues. Germline V gene data show CDR1 as DFQATT and CDR2 as SNEGSKA (reference sequence). DNA for the CDR3: TGCAGTGCTATCCGGGACTCCCCACAGTTCTTC. It codes for CSAIRDSPQFF.

In this sample, this clone turned up a few times. This chain connects TRBV28 to TRBJ2-5; either TRBD1 or TRBD2 may fit D (6 bases each). Germline V gene lookup returns CDR1 MDHEN and CDR2 SYDVKM. Trimming stripped 7 bases from V and 11 bases from J, with 14 bases between. The CDR3 is made up of 11 amino acids. The CDR3 loop reads CASTGGGHQYF. In DNA form, the CDR3 reads TGTGCCAGCACTGGAGGGGGACATCAGTACTTC. The full variable domain, completed using reference TRBV28 and TRBJ2-5, is DVKVTQSSRYLVKRTGEKVFLECVQDMDHENMFWYRQDPGLGLRLIYFSYDVKMKEKGDIPEGYSVSREKKERFSLILESASTNQTSMYLCASTGGGHQYFGPGTRLLVL.

This chain connects TRBV19 to TRBJ2-7; D is undetermined. CDR3 length equals 14 residues. Trimming removed 0 bases at V and 4 bases at J, with 10 bases between. Germline CDR1 and CDR2: LNHDA and SQIVND (reference sequence). This CDR3 reads CASSIDPGSYEQYF. CDR3 in DNA: TGTGCCAGTAGTATAGATCCCGGGTCGTACGAGCAGTACTTC. Together with reference TRBV19 and TRBJ2-7, the CDR3 gives the full variable domain: DGGITQSPKYLFRKEGQNVTLSCEQNLNHDAMYWYRQDPGQGLRLIYYSQIVNDFQKGDIAEGYSVSREKKESFPLTVTSAQKNPTAFYLCASSIDPGSYEQYFGPGTRLTVT.

The chain recombines TRBV6-5 with TRBJ2-3; 8 bases fit TRBD2. The CDR3 consists of 14 residues. Trimming took 7 bases from V and 1 from J; bases not matched to a gene: 4. CDR1 MNHEY and CDR2 SVGAGI come from the germline V gene. The CDR3 reads CASKLAGRTDTQYF. For the CDR3, the DNA is TGTGCCAGCAAATTAGCGGGGCGCACAGATACGCAGTATTTT.

The V gene is TRBV27, the J gene TRBJ1-2; 8 positions agree with TRBD1. V lost 4 bases to trimming and J lost 6 bases; unmatched junction nucleotides: 13. The germline CDR1 and CDR2 sequences are MNHEY and SMNVEV (reference sequence). This CDR3 spans 16 amino acids. DNA for the CDR3: TGTGCCAGCAGTTCTGTTCCCCAGGGGGCCGGTGATGGCTACACCTTC. This sequence encodes CASSSVPQGAGDGYTF.

This chain links TRBV11-3 with TRBJ2-7; no clear D gene. Germline V gene data show CDR1 as SGHNT and CDR2 as YENEEA. V lost 2 bases and J lost 6, with 11 bases in between. The CDR3 contains 13 residues. CDR3 sequence: CASSLRAHGEQYF. The CDR3 DNA reads TGTGCCAGCAGCTTAAGGGCCCACGGCGAGCAGTACTTC.

This rearrangement joins TRBV28 to TRBJ1-1; 10 bases align to TRBD1. The CDR3 is 18 residues long. J gave up 0 bases and V 3 bases, and 10 bases lay outside the gene matches. Germline CDR1 and CDR2: MDHEN and SYDVKM. CDR3 nucleotides: TGTGCCAGCAGTTTCATCCTCGGGACAGGGGATATGAACACTGAAGCTTTCTTT. It is translated as CASSFILGTGDMNTEAFF.

V is TRBV28 and J is TRBJ2-7, with D perhaps assigned TRBD1 or TRBD2 (5 bases each). Germline V gene sequence: CDR1 MDHEN, CDR2 SYDVKM. The CDR3 covers 14 residues. V dropped 7 bases and J dropped 11 bases, with 24 bases sitting between them. The CDR3 loop is CASTRRGSSRTEYF. The CDR3 DNA reads TGTGCCAGCACCCGTCGGGGCTCGAGCCGGACGGAGTACTTC.

The V gene is TRBV6-1, the J gene TRBJ2-3, with 7 nucleotides matching TRBD2. V was pared by 3 bases and J by 4 bases, with 7 bases of the junction left unmatched. The CDR3 totals 15 residues. Germline loops: CDR1 MNHNS, CDR2 SASEGT. The CDR3 nucleotides are TGTGCCAGCAGTGAGCGGGAGTACATTGCAGATACGCAGTATTTT. Its protein product is CASSEREYIADTQYF.

This clone appeared a few times. The V gene is TRBV7-3, the J gene TRBJ2-2, with D perhaps matching TRBD2 (5 bases). CDR3 length: 16 residues. The V gene's germline CDR1 is SGHTA and CDR2 FQGTGA. V was cut by 5 bases and J by 7 bases, with 20 bases left in between. The CDR3 sequence: CASSESPSHGNGELFF. CDR3 coding DNA: TGTGCCAGCAGCGAATCTCCCTCCCACGGGAACGGGGAGCTGTTTTTT.